The 6 T cell receptor beta chains presented below share a single source sample, sequenced in a study of T cell repertoires in cytomegalovirus infection. Their antigens are not known. Via MiXCR, TCRdb re-called the reads, giving one row per CDR3 protein. The sample lists about 920,000 distinct CDR3 sequences, approximately 30% occurring once. The sample consisted of cultured CD8+ T cells from PBMCs, taken from culture after CMV antigen stimulation. Source of these receptors: a human donor in good health (CMV status not recorded). Some clones in this sample may be carry-over from other donors' samples.

This chain uses TRBV27 with TRBJ2-7; 9 bases are a match to TRBD1. The germline gives CDR1 MNHEY, CDR2 SMNVEV (reference sequence). Losses at the gene ends were 8 bases for V and 4 bases for J; bases not matched to a gene: 9. This CDR3 is 14 amino acids long. The CDR3 spells CASGPGTGMYEQYV. In DNA form, the CDR3 reads TGTGCCAGCGGACCCGGGACAGGGATGTACGAGCAGTACGTC.

A word on this clonotype: At one end the junction does not follow the germline gene, possibly because of a read error. This sequence joins TRBV5-3 and TRBJ2-7, with D unresolved. TRBV5-3 is designated an ORF whose function remains uncertain. The CDR3 is 12 amino acids. CDR3 sequence reads: CASSFASGEQYF. The DNA of the CDR3 is TGTGCCAGCAGCTTCGCCTCGGGCGAGCAGTACTTC.

As for this clonotype: Compared with germline, one end of the junction differs, possibly owing to a read error. The J gene is TRBJ2-5, the V gene TRBV5-1; 10 bases align to TRBD1. This CDR3 is 15 amino acids long. Germline V lookup: CDR1 SGHRS, CDR2 YFSETQ. The CDR3 sequence: CASRLDRGSQETQYF. The CDR3 DNA reads TGCGCCAGCAGGTTGGACAGGGGGTCTCAAGAGACCCAGTACTTC.

This chain uses TRBV4-1 with TRBJ2-2; 9 bases are a match to TRBD1. V shed 2 bases and J 4 bases; nucleotides not matched to a gene: 2. The V gene's germline CDR1 is MGHRA and CDR2 YSYEKL. CDR3 length: 15 residues. The CDR3 DNA is TGCGCCAGCAGCCAAAGGACAGGGGTCACCGGGGAGCTGTTTTTT. Translated: CASSQRTGVTGELFF.

This clonotype was seen only a few times. The genes are TRBV27 and TRBJ2-1; D is tentatively TRBD1 or TRBD2 (5 bases each). Trimming removed 2 bases at V and 1 base at J, with 9 bases between. CDR1 and CDR2 (germline): MNHEY, SMNVEV (reference sequence). This CDR3 is 15 amino acids long. The CDR3 DNA reads as TGTGCCAGCAGTTTAACGTGGGGGTCCTACAATGAGCAGTTCTTC. This encodes CASSLTWGSYNEQFF.

This clonotype was seen at least ten times. V is TRBV6-1 and J is TRBJ1-1, with 7 bases lining up with TRBD1. V was clipped by 5 bases and J by 1 base; unmatched bases: 4. CDR1 and CDR2 from the germline V gene are MNHNS and SASEGT. The CDR3 is made up of 14 amino acids. This CDR3 reads CASSKTGKNTEAFF. CDR3 sequence (DNA): TGTGCCAGCAGTAAGACAGGGAAGAACACTGAAGCTTTCTTT.